This T cell receptor beta chain was profiled in a study of T cell responses to AZD1222 COVID-19 vaccine. Findings of the study overall: Among spike-specific TCRs, nearly half reportedly target unmutated variant regions.

Germline V gives CDR1 GTSNPN, CDR2 SVGIG (reference sequence). The CDR3 is 14 residues long. V lost 4 bases and J lost 4, with 16 bases in between. Second doses at about 4 or about 12 weeks were pooled. On this clone itself: As yet, its antigen is unknown.

The method was immunoSEQ multiplex PCR; TCRdb's version includes in-frame clones alone and lacks a portion of them. The sample consists of around 80,000 clones, 70% to 90% of them appearing once. The chain recombines TRBV30 with TRBJ1-2, with a possible D match to TRBD1 (6 bases). The clonotype was recovered from an adult who received the AZD1222 COVID-19 vaccine. The source material was peripheral blood, sampled 28 days after the second AZD1222 dose. CDR3 amino acids: CAWTLQGTGYGYTF. The CDR3 nucleotides are TGTGCCTGGACCTTACAGGGAACCGGCTATGGCTACACCTTC.